This entry describes one TCR beta chain. From RNA transcripts, TCR beta CDR3 regions were amplified. Researchers ran a first-round RT-PCR on the TCR CDR3 using the HTBI primer set. TCRdb used MiXCR to reprocess the multiplex PCR reads, holding one entry per CDR3 protein. The sample records about 420,000 distinct CDR3 sequences, approximately 14% being singletons. The source of the sample is a study of T cells in Graves' hyperthyroidism and ophthalmopathy. Overall study context: Peripheral blood was collected at initial diagnosis, before any treatment.

The CDR3 covers 12 residues. Germline V gives CDR1 GTSNPN, CDR2 SVGIG (reference sequence). Unmatched junction bases numbered 1, after V lost 4 bases and J lost 4 bases. The study defined stable Graves' hyperthyroidism as no ophthalmopathy progression within 18 months. The rearrangement links TRBV30 to TRBJ2-5; 9 positions agree with TRBD2. The source of this sequence is a woman aged 18 to 35 with Graves' hyperthyroidism. Sequenced sample: blood. CDR3 in amino acids: CAWTSGVETQYF. The CDR3 DNA reads TGTGCCTGGACTAGCGGGGTAGAGACCCAGTACTTC.